This T cell receptor (beta chain) comes out of a study of shared clonotypes between healthy human individuals. This table comes from immunoSEQ multiplex PCR, and its TCRdb copy is limited to in-frame clones, with some not included. The sample has roughly 500,000 clones; around 73% are singletons. The origin of this receptor is a woman aged 40 to 49 in good health. Some clones in this sample may be carry-over from other donors' samples. The sample taken for sequencing was PBMCs.

CDR3 sequence (DNA): TGTGCCAGCACTCAGGGATTAAACACTGAAGCTTTCTTT. Encoded protein: CASTQGLNTEAFF. The chain combines TRBV9 with TRBJ1-1; D is possibly TRBD1 (5 bases). The CDR3 has 13 residues. V lost 6 bases to trimming and J lost 2 bases, with 11 bases between them. Germline V gene lookup returns CDR1 SGDLS and CDR2 YYNGEE.